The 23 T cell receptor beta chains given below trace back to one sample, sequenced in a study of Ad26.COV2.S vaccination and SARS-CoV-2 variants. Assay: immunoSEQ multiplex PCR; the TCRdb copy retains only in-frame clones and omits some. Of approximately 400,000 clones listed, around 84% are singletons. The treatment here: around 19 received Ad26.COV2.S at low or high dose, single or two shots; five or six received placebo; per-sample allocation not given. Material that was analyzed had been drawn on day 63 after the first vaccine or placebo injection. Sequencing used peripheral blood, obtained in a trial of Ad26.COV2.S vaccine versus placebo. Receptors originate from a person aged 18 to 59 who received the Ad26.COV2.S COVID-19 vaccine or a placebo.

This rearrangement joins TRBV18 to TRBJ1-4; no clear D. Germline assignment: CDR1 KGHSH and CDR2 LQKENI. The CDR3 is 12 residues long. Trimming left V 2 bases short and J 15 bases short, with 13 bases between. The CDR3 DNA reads TGTGCCAGCTCACCAGAACAAACGGTTTTGTTTTTT. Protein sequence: CASSPEQTVLFF.

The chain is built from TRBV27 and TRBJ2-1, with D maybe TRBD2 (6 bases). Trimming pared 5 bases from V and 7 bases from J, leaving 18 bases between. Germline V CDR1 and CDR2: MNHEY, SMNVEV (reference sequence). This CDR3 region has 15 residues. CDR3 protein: CASSQPGTPANEQFF. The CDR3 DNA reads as TGTGCCAGCAGTCAACCCGGGACTCCTGCAAATGAGCAGTTCTTC.

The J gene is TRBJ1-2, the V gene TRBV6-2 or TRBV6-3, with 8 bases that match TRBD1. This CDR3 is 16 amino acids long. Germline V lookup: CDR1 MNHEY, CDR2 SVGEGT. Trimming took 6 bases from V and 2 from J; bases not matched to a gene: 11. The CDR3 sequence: CASSPRPGQANYGYTF. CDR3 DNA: TGTGCCAGCAGCCCCCGCCCGGGACAGGCGAACTATGGCTACACCTTC.

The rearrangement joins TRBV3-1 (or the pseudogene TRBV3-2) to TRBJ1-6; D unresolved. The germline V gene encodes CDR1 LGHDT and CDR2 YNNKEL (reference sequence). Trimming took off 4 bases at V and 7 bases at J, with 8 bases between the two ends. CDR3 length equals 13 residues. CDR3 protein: CASSPGMNSPLHF. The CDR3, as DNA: TGTGCCAGCAGCCCAGGTATGAATTCACCCCTCCACTTT.

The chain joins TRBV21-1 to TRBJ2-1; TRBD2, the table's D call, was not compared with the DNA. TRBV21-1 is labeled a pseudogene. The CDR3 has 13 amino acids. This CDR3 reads CASSKVTSGEQFF. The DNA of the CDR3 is TGTGCCAGCAGCAAAGTCACTAGCGGGGAGCAGTTCTTC.

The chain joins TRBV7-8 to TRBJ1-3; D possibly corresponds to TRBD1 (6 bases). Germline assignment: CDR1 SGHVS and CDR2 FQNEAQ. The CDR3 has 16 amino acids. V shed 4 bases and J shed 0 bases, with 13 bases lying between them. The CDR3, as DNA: TGTGCCAGCAGCTCCCCCGGGACAAACTCTGGAAACACCATATATTTT. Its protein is CASSSPGTNSGNTIYF. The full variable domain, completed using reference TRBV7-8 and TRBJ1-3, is GAGVSQSPRYKVAKRGQDVALRCDPISGHVSLFWYQQALGQGPEFLTYFQNEAQLDKSGLPSDRFFAERPEGSVSTLKIQRTQQEDSAVYLCASSSPGTNSGNTIYFGEGSWLTVV.

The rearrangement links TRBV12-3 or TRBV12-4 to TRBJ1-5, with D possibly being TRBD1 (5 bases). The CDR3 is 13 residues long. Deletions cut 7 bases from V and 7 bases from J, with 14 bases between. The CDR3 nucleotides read TGTGCCAGCACCGCCCAGGGAGGACAGCCCCAGCATTTT. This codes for CASTAQGGQPQHF.

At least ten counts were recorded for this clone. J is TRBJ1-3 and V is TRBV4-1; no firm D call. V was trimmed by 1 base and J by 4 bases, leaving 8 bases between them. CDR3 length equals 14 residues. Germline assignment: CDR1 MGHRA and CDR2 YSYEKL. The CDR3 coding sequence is TGCGCCAGCAGCCAAGGGTTGGTGGGAAACACCATATATTTT. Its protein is CASSQGLVGNTIYF.

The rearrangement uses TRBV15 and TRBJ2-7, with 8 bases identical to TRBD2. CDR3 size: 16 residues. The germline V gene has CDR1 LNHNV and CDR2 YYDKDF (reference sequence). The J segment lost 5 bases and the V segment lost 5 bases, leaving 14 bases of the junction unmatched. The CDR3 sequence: CATSPNPGLGRHEQYF. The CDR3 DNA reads TGTGCCACCAGCCCGAATCCGGGACTAGGGCGACACGAGCAGTACTTC.

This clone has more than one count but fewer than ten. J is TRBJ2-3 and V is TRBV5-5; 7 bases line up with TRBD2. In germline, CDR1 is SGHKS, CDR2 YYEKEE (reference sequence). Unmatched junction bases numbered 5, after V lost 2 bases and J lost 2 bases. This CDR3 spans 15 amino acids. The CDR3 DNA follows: TGTGCCAGCAGCTTAGGACTAGAACTCACAGATACGCAGTATTTT. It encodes CASSLGLELTDTQYF.

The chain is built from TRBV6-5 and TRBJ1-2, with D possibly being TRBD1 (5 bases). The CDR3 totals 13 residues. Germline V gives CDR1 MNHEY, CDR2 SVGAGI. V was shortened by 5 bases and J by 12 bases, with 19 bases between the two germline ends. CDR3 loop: CASSLSGGNGDTF. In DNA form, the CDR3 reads TGTGCCAGCAGTCTCAGTGGGGGGAACGGGGACACCTTC.

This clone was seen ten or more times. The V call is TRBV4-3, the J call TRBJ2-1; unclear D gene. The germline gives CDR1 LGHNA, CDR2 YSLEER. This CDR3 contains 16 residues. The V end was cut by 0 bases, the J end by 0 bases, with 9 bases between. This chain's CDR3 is CASSQDHVSSYNEQFF. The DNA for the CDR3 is TGCGCCAGCAGCCAAGATCACGTGAGCTCCTACAATGAGCAGTTCTTC.

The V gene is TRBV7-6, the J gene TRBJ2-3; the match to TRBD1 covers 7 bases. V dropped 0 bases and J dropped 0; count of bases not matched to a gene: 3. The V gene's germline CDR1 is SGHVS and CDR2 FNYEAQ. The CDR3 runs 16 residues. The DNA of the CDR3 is TGTGCCAGCAGCTTAGCCAGGGGACAGAGCACAGATACGCAGTATTTT. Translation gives CASSLARGQSTDTQYF.

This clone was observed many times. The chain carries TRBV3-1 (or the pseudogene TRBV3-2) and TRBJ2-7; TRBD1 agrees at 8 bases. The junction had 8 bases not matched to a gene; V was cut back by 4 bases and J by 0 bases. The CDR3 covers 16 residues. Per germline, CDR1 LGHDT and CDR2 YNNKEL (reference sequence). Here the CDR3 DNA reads TGTGCCAGCAGCCGGGTACAGGGGGAAGGCTCCTACGAGCAGTACTTC. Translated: CASSRVQGEGSYEQYF.

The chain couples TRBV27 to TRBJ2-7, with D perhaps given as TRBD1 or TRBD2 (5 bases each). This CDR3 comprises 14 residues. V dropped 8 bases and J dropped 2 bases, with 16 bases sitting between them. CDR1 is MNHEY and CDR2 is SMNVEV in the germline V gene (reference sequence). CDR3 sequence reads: CASHTGDGTYEQYF. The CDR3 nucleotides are TGTGCCAGCCATACCGGGGACGGAACCTACGAGCAGTACTTC.

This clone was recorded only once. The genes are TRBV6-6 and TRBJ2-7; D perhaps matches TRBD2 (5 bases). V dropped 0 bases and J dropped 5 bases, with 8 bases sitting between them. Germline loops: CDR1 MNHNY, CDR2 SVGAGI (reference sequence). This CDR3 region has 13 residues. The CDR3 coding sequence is TGTGCCAGCAGTTACTCTCTCGGGGACGAGCAGTACTTC. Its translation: CASSYSLGDEQYF.

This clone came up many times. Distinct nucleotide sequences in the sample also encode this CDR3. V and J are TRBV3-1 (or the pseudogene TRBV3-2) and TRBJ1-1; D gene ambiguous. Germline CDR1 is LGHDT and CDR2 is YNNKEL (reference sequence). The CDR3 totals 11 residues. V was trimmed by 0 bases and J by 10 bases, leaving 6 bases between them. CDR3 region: CASSQELVAFF. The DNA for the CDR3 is TGTGCCAGCAGCCAAGAGTTGGTAGCTTTCTTT.

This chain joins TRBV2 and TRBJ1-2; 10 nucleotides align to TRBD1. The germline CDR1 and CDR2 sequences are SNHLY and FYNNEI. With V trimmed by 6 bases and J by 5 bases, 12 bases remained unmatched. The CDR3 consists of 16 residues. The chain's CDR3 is CASSRTGGDVRYGYTF. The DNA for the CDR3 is TGTGCCAGCAGCAGGACAGGGGGTGATGTAAGGTATGGCTACACCTTC. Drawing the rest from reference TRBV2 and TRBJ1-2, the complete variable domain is EPEVTQTPSHQVTQMGQEVILRCVPISNHLYFYWYRQILGQKVEFLVSFYNNEISEKSEIFDDQFSVERPDGSNFTLKIRSTKLEDSAMYFCASSRTGGDVRYGYTFGSGTRLTVV.

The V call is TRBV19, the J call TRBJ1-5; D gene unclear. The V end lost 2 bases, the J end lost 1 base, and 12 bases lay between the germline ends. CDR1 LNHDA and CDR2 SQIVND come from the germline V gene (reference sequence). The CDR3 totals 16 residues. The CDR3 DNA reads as TGTGCCAGTAGTATACAAGGGTTGGGGAGCAATCAGCCCCAGCATTTT. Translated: CASSIQGLGSNQPQHF.

The CDR3 loop is CASSSGTSGSVDTQYF. In DNA, the CDR3 is TGCGCCAGCAGCTCCGGGACTAGCGGGAGTGTAGATACGCAGTATTTT. The rearrangement uses TRBV5-1 and TRBJ2-3; 14 nucleotides line up with TRBD2. The CDR3 covers 16 residues. V lost 3 bases to trimming and J lost 5 bases; unmatched junction nucleotides: 5. The germline V gene has CDR1 SGHRS and CDR2 YFSETQ.

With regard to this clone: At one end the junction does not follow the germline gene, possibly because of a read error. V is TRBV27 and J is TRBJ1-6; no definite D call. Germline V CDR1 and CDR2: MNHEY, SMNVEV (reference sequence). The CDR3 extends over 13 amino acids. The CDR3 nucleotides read TGTGCCAGCTGTTTGGCCTTTAATTCACCCCTCCACTTT. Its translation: CASCLAFNSPLHF.

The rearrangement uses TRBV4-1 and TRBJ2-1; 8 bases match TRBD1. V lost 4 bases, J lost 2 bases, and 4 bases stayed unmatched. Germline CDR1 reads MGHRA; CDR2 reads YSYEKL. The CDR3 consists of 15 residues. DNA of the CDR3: TGCGCCAGCAGCCCAGGACAGGGCACCTACAATGAGCAGTTCTTC. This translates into CASSPGQGTYNEQFF.

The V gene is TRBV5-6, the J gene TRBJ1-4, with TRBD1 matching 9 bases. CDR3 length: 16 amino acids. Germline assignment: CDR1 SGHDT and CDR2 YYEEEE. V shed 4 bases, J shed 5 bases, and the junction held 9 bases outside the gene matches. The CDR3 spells CASSGGTGFGNEKLFF. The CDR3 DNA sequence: TGTGCCAGCAGCGGCGGGACAGGGTTTGGAAATGAAAAACTGTTTTTT.